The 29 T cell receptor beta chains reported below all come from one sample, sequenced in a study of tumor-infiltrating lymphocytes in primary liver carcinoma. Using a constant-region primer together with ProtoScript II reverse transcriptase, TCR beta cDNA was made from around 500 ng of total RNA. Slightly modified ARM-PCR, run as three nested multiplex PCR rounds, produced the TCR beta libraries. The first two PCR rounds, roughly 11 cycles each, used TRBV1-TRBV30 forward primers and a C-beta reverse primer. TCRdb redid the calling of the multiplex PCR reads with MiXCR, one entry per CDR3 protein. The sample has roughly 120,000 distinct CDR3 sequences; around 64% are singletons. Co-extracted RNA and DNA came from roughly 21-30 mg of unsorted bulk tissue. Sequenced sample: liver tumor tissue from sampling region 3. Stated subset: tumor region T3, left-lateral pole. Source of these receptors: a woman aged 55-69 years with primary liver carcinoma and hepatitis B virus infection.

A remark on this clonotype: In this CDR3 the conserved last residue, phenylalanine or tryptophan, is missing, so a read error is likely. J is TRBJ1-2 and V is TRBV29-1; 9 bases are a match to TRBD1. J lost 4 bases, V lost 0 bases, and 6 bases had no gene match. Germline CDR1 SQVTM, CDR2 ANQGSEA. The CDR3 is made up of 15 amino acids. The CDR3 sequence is CSVEDPDRGSYGYTI. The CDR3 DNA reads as TGCAGCGTTGAAGATCCAGACAGGGGGAGCTATGGCTACACCATC.

This chain's CDR3 is CASSSSGRAADTQYF. The CDR3 DNA reads as TGCGCCAGCAGCTCGAGCGGGAGGGCCGCAGATACGCAGTATTTT. The chain recombines TRBV5-1 with TRBJ2-3; 10 nucleotides line up with TRBD2. Trimming cost V 3 bases and J 4 bases; bases outside gene matches: 5. Germline CDR1 is SGHRS and CDR2 is YFSETQ. The CDR3 length is 15 residues.

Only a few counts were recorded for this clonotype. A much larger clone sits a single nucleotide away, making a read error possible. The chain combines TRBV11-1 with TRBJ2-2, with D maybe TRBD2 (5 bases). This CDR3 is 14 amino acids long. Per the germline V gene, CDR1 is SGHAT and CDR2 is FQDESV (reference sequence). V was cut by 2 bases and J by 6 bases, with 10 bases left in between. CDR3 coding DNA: TGTGCCAGCAGCTTAAATTCCGGGGCCGGGGAGCTGTTTTTT. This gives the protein CASSLNSGAGELFF.

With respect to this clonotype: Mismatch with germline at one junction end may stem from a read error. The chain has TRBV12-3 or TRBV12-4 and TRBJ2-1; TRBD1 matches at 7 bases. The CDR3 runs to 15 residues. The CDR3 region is CVSSPWDRNYNEQFF. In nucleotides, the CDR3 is TGTGTCAGCAGTCCCTGGGACAGAAACTACAATGAGCAGTTCTTC.

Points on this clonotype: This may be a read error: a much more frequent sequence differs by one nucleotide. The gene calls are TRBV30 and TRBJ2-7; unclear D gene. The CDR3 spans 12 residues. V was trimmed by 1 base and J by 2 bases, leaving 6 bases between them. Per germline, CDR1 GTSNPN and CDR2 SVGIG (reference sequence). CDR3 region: CAWSDRTYEQYF. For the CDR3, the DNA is TGTGCCTGGAGTGACAGAACCTACGAGCAGTACTTC.

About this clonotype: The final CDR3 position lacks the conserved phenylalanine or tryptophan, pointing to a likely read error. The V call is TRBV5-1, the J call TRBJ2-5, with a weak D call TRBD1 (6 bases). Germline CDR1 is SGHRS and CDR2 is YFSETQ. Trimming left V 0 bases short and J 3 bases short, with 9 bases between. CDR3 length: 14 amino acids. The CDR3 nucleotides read TGCGCCAGCAGCTTGGAGAAGGGGGAAGAGACCCAGTACTCC. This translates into CASSLEKGEETQYS.

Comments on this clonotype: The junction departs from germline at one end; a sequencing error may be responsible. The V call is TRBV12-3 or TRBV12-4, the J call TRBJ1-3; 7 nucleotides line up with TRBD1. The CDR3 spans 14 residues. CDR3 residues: CASTHRGSGDTIYF. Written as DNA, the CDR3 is TGTGCCAGCACCCACAGGGGTTCTGGAGACACCATATATTTC.

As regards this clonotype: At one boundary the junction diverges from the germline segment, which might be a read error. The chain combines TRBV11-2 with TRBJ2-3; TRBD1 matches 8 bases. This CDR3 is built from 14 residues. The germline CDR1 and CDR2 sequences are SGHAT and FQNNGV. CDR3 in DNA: TGTGTCAGCAGCGCGAACAGGGGGGCCGATACGCGGTATTTT. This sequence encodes CVSSANRGADTRYF.

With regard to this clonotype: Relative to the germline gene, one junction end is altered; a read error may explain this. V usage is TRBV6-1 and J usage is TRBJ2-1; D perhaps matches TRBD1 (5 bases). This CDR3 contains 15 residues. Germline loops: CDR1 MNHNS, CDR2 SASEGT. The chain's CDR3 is CASILSDSFWAEQIF. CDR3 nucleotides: TGTGCCAGCATTCTCTCAGACAGTTTTTGGGCGGAGCAAATCTTC.

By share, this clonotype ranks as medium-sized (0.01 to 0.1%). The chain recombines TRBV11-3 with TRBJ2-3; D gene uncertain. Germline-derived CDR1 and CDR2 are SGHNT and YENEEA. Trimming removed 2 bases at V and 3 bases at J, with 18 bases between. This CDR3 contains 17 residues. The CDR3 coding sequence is TGTGCCAGCAGCTTATCGTTTCGGCCGCTACGGACAGATACGCAGTATTTT. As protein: CASSLSFRPLRTDTQYF.

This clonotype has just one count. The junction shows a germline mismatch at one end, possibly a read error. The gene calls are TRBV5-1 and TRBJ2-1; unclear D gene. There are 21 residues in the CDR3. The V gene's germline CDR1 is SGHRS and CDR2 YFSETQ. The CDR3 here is CASGYPTGPYRGRSSYKEQFF. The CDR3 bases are TGCGCCAGCGGCTATCCCACCGGGCCATACAGAGGAAGGAGTTCCTACAAAGAGCAGTTCTTC.

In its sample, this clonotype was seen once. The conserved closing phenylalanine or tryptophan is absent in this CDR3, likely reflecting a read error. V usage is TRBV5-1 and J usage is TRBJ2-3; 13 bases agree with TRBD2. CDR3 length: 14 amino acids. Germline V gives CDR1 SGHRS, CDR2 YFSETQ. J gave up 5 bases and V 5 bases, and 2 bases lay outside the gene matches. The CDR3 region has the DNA TGCGCCAGCAGAGGACTAGCGGGAGTAGATACGCAGTATTTG. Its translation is CASRGLAGVDTQYL.

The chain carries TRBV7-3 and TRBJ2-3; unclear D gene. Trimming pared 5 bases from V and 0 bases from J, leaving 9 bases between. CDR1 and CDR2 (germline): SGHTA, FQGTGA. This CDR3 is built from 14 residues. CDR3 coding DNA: TGTGCCAGCAGCCCTTTCGGAAGCACAGATACGCAGTATTTT. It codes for CASSPFGSTDTQYF.

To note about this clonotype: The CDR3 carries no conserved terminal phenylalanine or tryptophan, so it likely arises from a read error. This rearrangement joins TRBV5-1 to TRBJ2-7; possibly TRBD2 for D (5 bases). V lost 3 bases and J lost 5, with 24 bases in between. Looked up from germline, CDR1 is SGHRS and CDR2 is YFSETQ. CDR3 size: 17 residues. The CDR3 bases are TGCGCCAGCAGCTACAACCCCCCTCGGGGTGGGGTTAACGAGCAGTACCTC. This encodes CASSYNPPRGGVNEQYL.

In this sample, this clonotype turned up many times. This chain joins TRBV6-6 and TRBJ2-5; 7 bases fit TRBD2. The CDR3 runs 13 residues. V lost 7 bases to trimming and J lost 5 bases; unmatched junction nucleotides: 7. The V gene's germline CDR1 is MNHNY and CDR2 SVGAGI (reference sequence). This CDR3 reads CASNREVGETQYF. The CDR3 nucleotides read TGTGCCAGCAATCGGGAGGTCGGGGAGACCCAGTACTTC.

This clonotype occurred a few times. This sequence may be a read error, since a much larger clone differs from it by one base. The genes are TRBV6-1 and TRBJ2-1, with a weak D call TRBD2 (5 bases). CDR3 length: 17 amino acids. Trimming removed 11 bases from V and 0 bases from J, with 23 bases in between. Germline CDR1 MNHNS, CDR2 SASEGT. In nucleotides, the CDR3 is TGTGCCGGTGACTACCAATCTTTCTGGGGCTCCTACAATGAGCAGTTCTTC. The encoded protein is CAGDYQSFWGSYNEQFF.

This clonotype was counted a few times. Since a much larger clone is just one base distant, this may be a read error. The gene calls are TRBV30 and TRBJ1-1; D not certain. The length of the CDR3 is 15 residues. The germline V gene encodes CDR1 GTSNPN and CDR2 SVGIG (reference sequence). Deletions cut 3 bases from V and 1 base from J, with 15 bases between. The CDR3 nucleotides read TGTGCCTGGAGATACGTGGGGTGGGGGAACACTGAAGCTTTCTTT. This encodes CAWRYVGWGNTEAFF. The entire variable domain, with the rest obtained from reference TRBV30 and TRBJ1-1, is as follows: SQTIHQWPATLVQPVGSPLSLECTVEGTSNPNLYWYRQAAGRGLQLLFYSVGIGQISSEVPQNLSASRPQDRQFILSSKKLLLSDSGFYLCAWRYVGWGNTEAFFGQGTRLTVV.

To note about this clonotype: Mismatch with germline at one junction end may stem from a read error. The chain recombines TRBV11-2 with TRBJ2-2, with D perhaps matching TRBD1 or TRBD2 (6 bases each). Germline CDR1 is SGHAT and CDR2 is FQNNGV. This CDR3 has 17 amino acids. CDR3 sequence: CTSSPEGRGLVTGELFF. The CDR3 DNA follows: TGTACCAGCAGCCCAGAAGGCAGGGGACTTGTCACCGGGGAGCTGTTCTTT. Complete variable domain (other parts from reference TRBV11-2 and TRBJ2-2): EAGVAQSPRYKIIEKRQSVAFWCNPISGHATLYWYQQILGQGPKLLIQFQNNGVVDDSQLPKDRFSAERLKGVDSTLKIQPAKLEDSAVYLCTSSPEGRGLVTGELFFGEGSRLTVL.

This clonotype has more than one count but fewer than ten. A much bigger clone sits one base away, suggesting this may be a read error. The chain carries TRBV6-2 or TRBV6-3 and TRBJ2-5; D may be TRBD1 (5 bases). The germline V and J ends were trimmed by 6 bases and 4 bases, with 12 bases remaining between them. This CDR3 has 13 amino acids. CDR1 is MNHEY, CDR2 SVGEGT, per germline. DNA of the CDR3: TGTGCCAGCAGAGCAGGGTTGGGAGAGACCCAGTACTTC. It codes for CASRAGLGETQYF.

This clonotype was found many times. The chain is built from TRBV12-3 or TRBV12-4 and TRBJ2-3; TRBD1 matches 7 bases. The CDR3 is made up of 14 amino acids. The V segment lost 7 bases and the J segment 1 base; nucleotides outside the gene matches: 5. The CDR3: CASTLTGRTDTQYF. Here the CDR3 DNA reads TGTGCCAGCACCTTGACAGGGCGCACAGATACGCAGTATTTT.

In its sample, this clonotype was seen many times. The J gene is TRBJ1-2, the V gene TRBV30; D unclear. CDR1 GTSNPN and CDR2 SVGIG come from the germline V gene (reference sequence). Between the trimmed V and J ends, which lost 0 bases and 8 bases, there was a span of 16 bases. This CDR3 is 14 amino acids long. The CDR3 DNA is TGTGCCTGGAGTGTAGATTTGGGCAGCCAAGGCTACACCTTC. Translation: CAWSVDLGSQGYTF.

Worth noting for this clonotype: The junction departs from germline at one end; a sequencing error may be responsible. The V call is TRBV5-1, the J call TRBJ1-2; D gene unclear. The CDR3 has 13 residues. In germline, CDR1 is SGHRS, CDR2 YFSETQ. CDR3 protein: CASSLGQNCGYTF. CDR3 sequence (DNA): TGCGCCAGCAGCTTGGGGCAGAACTGTGGCTACACCTTC.

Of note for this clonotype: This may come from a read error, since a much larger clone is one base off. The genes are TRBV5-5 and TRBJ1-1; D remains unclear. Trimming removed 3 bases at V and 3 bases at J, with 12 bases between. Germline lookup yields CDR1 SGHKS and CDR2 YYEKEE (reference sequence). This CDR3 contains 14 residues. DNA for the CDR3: TGTGCCAGCAGCTCTCGCGTTTCGGACACTGAAGCTTTCTTT. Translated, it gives CASSSRVSDTEAFF.

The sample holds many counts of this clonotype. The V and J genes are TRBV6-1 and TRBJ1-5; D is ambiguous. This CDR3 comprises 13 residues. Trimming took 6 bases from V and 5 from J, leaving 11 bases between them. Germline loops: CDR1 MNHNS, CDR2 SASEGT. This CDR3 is CASRVNYDQPQHF. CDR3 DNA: TGTGCCAGCAGGGTCAATTACGATCAGCCCCAGCATTTT.

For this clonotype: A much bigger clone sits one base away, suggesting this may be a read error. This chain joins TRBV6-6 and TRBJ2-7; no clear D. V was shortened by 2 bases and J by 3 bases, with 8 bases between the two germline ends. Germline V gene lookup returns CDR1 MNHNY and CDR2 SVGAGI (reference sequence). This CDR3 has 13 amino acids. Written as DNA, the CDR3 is TGTGCCAGCAGTTACCGCGGTTTCTACGAGCAGTACTTC. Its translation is CASSYRGFYEQYF.

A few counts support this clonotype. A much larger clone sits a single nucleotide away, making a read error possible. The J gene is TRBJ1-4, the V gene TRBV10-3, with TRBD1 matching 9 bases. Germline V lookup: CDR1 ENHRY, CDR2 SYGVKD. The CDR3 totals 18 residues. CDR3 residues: CVISERIGTGITNEKLFF. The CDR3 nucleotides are TGTGTCATCAGTGAGAGAATTGGGACAGGGATAACTAATGAAAAACTGTTTTTT.

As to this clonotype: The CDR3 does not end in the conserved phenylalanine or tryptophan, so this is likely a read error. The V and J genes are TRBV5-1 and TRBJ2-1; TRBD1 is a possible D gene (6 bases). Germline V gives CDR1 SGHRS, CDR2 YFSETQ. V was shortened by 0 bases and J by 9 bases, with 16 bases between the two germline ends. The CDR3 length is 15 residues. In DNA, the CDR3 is TGCGCCAGCAGCTTGGCCGTTCAGGGGCATGGTGAGCAGTTCTCC. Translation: CASSLAVQGHGEQFS.

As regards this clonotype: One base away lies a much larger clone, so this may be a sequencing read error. The CDR3 DNA is TGCGCCAGCAGCCCAGTAGCGGAGAGTCTCTTCGAGCAGTACTTC. Its protein is CASSPVAESLFEQYF. The rearrangement links TRBV5-1 to TRBJ2-7; possibly TRBD2 for D (6 bases). From germline, CDR1 is SGHRS and CDR2 YFSETQ. The CDR3 is made up of 15 amino acids. With 4 bases removed from V and 6 bases from J, the gap between germline ends came to 20 bases.

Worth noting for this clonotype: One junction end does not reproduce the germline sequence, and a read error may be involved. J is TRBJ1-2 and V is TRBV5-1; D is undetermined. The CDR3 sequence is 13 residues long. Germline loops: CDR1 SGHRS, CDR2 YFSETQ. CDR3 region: CASSLDGGYGCTF. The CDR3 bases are TGCGCCAGCAGCTTGGACGGAGGCTATGGCTGCACCTTC.